This TCR beta chain was recorded in a study of CD4+ T cells in melanoma. Study outcomes and limitations: Neoantigen-specific CD4+ T cells in melanoma reportedly had diverse differentiation states. CD8+ T cell, macrophage and B cell function reportedly correlated with neoantigen-specific CD4+ T cells.

Using immunoSEQ multiplex PCR, the repertoire was profiled, and TCRdb retains in-frame clones only, with some absent. The sample has roughly 120,000 clones; roughly 90% are singletons. Trimming removed 1 base at V and 2 bases at J, with 21 bases between. The CDR3 contains 18 residues. On this clone itself: Its target is unknown.

Sequenced sample: peripheral blood. The V call is TRBV23-1, the J call TRBJ2-7; D call uncertain. TRBV23-1 is known as an ORF, though its function is uncertain. The receptor's source is a human donor with melanoma. This chain's CDR3 is CASSQCGCGEPNPYEQYF. Here the CDR3 DNA reads TGCGCCAGCAGTCAATGCGGTTGTGGGGAACCGAACCCCTACGAGCAGTACTTC.